This T cell receptor beta chain emerged from a study of response to subunit inactivated influenza vaccine. V gave up 1 base and J gave up 0 bases, with 9 bases separating them. CDR3 length: 15 residues. Germline V gives CDR1 LNHNV, CDR2 YYDKDF (reference sequence). Concerning this clonotype itself: What it recognizes is unknown.

The study's findings and limits: There was a suggestion from the authors that each seasonal influenza vaccination recruits few new T cells.

MiXCR was run by TCRdb on the RT-PCR reads, yielding one entry per CDR3 protein. The data contain 450,000 to 700,000 distinct CDR3 sequences, around 15% of them singletons. Material: PBMCs from blood, obtained approximately 12 days after vaccination. The rearrangement uses TRBV15 and TRBJ1-1, with D unclear. The receptor's source is a man in his fifties or sixties who received an inactivated influenza vaccine. The CDR3 is CATSRGPGMNTEAFF. CDR3 nucleotide sequence: TGTGCCACCAGCAGAGGTCCAGGAATGAACACTGAAGCTTTCTTT.